The rows below give T cell receptor beta chains drawn from one sample of a study of PD-1 blockade in classical Hodgkin lymphoma. Using immunoSEQ multiplex PCR, the repertoire was profiled, and TCRdb retains in-frame clones only, with some absent. The sample has 40,000 to 50,000 clones, about 88% seen once; the top ten hold 5.5%. The source was peripheral blood mononuclear cells (PBMCs), collected before the second cycle of nivolumab. These receptors all stem from a human donor with classical Hodgkin lymphoma. Both conserved end residues are trimmed from each CDR3. The order of the fields is CDR3 protein, J gene, V gene.

CDR3 protein: ASSLGGAVQISKNIQY
J gene: TRBJ2-4
V gene: TRBV5-1

CDR3 protein: ASGRTGNTEAF
J gene: TRBJ1-1
V gene: TRBV7-9

CDR3 protein: ASSLVAGEKLF
J gene: TRBJ1-4
V gene: TRBV7-9

CDR3 protein: SASPIETQY
J gene: TRBJ2-5
V gene: TRBV20-1

CDR3 protein: ASSMWQGRPGANVLT
J gene: TRBJ2-6
V gene: TRBV19

CDR3 protein: ASSGGVPEAF
J gene: TRBJ1-1
V gene: TRBV6-1

CDR3 protein: ASSVGPPGSEKLF
J gene: TRBJ1-4
V gene: TRBV7-2

CDR3 protein: ASSSRDRTEAF
J gene: TRBJ1-1
V gene: TRBV27

CDR3 protein: ASSEESGLNNEQF
J gene: TRBJ2-1
V gene: TRBV6-1

CDR3 protein: ASTKEGGNTDTQY
J gene: TRBJ2-3
V gene: TRBV28

CDR3 protein: ASSLFAGTGTANEKLF
J gene: TRBJ1-4
V gene: TRBV27

CDR3 protein: ASSQVAPRGAGELF
J gene: TRBJ2-2
V gene: TRBV14

CDR3 protein: ASSPQGETNEKLF
J gene: TRBJ1-4
V gene: TRBV4-1

CDR3 protein: SVGQGAFYEQY
J gene: TRBJ2-7
V gene: TRBV29-1

CDR3 protein: ASSLGGYNEQF
J gene: TRBJ2-1
V gene: TRBV5-1

CDR3 protein: ASRTGDPYEQY
J gene: TRBJ2-7
V gene: TRBV28